Presented here are 9 T cell receptor beta chains from one specimen sequenced in a study of blood T cell repertoires in COVID-19. Libraries were prepared by immunoSEQ multiplex PCR; TCRdb keeps only in-frame clonotypes and omits some of them. The table includes about 410,000 clones, roughly 90% detected once. The specimen was peripheral blood. The receptor source for this set is a woman aged 30 to 39 with active or convalescent COVID-19.

J is TRBJ1-1 and V is TRBV10-3; D not resolved. The CDR3 is 14 residues long. CDR1 and CDR2 from the germline V gene are ENHRY and SYGVKD. Trimming pared 2 bases from V and 1 base from J, leaving 8 bases between. CDR3 nucleotide sequence: TGTGCCATCAGTGAGGGTAGACAGAACACTGAAGCTTTCTTT. Protein product: CAISEGRQNTEAFF.

The chain recombines TRBV5-1 with TRBJ2-1; 8 positions agree with TRBD2. In germline, CDR1 is SGHRS, CDR2 YFSETQ. Trimming at V came to 5 bases and at J to 5 bases, leaving 15 bases not matched to a gene. This CDR3 region has 17 residues. CDR3 protein: CASRVSPGTRGHNEQFF. DNA of the CDR3: TGCGCCAGCAGAGTATCCCCCGGGACTAGGGGACACAATGAGCAGTTCTTC.

The rearrangement links TRBV2 to TRBJ2-5; 13 nucleotides agree with TRBD2. Germline V gives CDR1 SNHLY, CDR2 FYNNEI. This CDR3 contains 16 residues. J gave up 3 bases and V 6 bases, and 7 bases lay outside the gene matches. CDR3 sequence: CASSQTSGGLKETQYF. DNA for the CDR3: TGTGCCAGCAGCCAGACTAGCGGGGGGCTAAAAGAGACCCAGTACTTC.

V is TRBV5-4 and J is TRBJ2-3; D is uncertain. The germline CDR1 and CDR2 sequences are SGHNT and YYREEE (reference sequence). The CDR3 has 13 residues. The V gene lost 7 bases and the J gene lost 0 bases, with 9 bases spanning the gap. The CDR3 bases are TGTGCCAGCTCCCCCCCTAGCACAGATACGCAGTATTTT. As protein: CASSPPSTDTQYF.

The chain recombines TRBV6-1 with TRBJ2-1, with 12 bases matching TRBD2. Per the germline V gene, CDR1 is MNHNS and CDR2 is SASEGT. The trim removed 2 bases at V and 6 bases at J, leaving 20 bases unmatched. The CDR3 is 21 residues long. The DNA of the CDR3 is TGTGCCAGCAGTGAACTTCCGGCCAGCCGTATACTAGCGGGGGGTCCCAATGAGCAGTTCTTC. As protein: CASSELPASRILAGGPNEQFF.

The rearrangement links TRBV6-4 to TRBJ2-7, with TRBD1 identical over 9 bases. V trimming: 8 bases; J trimming: 5 bases; junction bases outside the gene matches: 16. The CDR3 spans 16 residues. CDR1 and CDR2 (germline): MRHNA, SNTAGT. CDR3 in amino acids: CASEGCTRDRDNEQYF. The CDR3 nucleotides read TGTGCCAGCGAGGGCTGCACCCGGGACAGGGACAACGAGCAGTACTTC.

This clone was seen only once. This chain links TRBV3-1 (or the pseudogene TRBV3-2) with TRBJ1-1; TRBD1 aligns across 7 bases. Germline V gives CDR1 LGHDT, CDR2 YNNKEL (reference sequence). Trimming took 3 bases from V and 1 from J; bases not matched to a gene: 2. The CDR3 has 14 residues. In DNA form, the CDR3 reads TGTGCCAGCAGCCAGAACAGGGGGAACACTGAAGCTTTCTTT. Its translation is CASSQNRGNTEAFF.

CDR3 DNA: TGTGCCAGCAGCTTGGACGTAGATCAGCCCCAGCATTTT. This translates into CASSLDVDQPQHF. V and J are TRBV5-4 and TRBJ1-5; D remains ambiguous. Trimming shortened V by 0 bases and J by 5 bases, and 6 bases separated the two germline ends. CDR1 is SGHNT and CDR2 is YYREEE in the germline V gene (reference sequence). The CDR3 loop spans 13 amino acids.

This chain connects TRBV27 to TRBJ2-7; no definite D call. The V end lost 1 base, the J end lost 5 bases, and 6 bases lay between the germline ends. This CDR3 region has 12 residues. From germline, CDR1 is MNHEY and CDR2 SMNVEV (reference sequence). In nucleotides, the CDR3 is TGTGCCAGCAGTTTATTGGGCGACGAGCAGTACTTC. This sequence encodes CASSLLGDEQYF.